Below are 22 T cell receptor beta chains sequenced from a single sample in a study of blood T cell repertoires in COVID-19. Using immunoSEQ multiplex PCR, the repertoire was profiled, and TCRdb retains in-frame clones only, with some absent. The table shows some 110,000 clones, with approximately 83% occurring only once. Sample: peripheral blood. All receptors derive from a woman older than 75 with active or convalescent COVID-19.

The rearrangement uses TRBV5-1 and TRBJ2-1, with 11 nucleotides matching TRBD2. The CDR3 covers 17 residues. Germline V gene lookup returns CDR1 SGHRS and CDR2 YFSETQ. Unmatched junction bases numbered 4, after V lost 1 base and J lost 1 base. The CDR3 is CASSLSSGRSSYNEQFF. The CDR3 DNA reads TGCGCCAGCAGCTTGTCTAGCGGGAGGTCGTCCTACAATGAGCAGTTCTTC.

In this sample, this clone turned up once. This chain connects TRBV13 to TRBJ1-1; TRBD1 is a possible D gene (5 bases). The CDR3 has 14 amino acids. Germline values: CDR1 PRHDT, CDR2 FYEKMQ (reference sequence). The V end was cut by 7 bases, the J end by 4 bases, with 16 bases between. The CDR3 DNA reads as TGTGCCAGCAACCGGCTTGGAAGGGGCACTGAAGCTTTCTTT. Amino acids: CASNRLGRGTEAFF.

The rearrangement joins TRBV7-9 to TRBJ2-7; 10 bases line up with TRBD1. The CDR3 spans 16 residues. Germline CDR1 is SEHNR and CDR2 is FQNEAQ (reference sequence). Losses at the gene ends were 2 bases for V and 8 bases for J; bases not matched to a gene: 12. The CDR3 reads CASSLLSGQGVLKQYF. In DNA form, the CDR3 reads TGTGCCAGCAGCTTATTGAGCGGACAGGGGGTGCTGAAGCAGTACTTC.

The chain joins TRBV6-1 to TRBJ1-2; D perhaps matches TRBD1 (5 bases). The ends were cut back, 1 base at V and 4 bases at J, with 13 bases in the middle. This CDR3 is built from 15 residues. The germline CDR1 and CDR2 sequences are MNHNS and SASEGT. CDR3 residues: CASSEGLQGAYGYTF. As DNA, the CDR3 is TGTGCCAGCAGTGAAGGGCTGCAGGGTGCCTATGGCTACACCTTC.

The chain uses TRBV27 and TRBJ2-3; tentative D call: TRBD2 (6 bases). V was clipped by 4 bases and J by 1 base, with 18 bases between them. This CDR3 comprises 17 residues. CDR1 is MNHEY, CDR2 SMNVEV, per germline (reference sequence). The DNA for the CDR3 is TGTGCCAGCAGTTATGCCCTCGGAGGAGGGGGCACAGATACGCAGTATTTT. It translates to CASSYALGGGGTDTQYF.

The CDR3 here is CASSYGREFDEQYF. CDR3 nucleotide sequence: TGTGCCAGCAGCTACGGACGGGAGTTCGACGAGCAGTACTTC. This chain connects TRBV9 to TRBJ2-7; weak D call: TRBD2 (6 bases). Deletions cut 4 bases from V and 5 bases from J, with 16 bases between. The germline CDR1 and CDR2 sequences are SGDLS and YYNGEE. The CDR3 extends over 14 amino acids.

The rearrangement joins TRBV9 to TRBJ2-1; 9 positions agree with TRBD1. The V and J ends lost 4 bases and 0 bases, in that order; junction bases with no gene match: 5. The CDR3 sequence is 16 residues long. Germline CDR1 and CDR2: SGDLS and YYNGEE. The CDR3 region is CASSPRDRDSYNEQFF. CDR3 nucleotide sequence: TGTGCCAGCAGCCCTCGGGACAGGGACTCCTACAATGAGCAGTTCTTC.

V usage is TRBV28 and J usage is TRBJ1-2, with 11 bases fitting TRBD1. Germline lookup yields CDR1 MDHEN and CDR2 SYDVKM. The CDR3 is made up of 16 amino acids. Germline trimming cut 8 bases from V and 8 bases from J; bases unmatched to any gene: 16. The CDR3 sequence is CASGSSGTGGRAGYTF. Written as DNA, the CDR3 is TGTGCCAGCGGGTCGTCCGGGACAGGGGGTCGTGCCGGCTACACCTTC.

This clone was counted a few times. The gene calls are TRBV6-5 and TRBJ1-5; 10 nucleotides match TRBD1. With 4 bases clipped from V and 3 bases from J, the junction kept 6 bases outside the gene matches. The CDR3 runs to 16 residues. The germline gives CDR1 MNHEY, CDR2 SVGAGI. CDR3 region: CASSSRDRGTNQPQHF. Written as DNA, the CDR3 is TGTGCCAGCAGTTCCCGGGACAGGGGCACCAATCAGCCCCAGCATTTT.

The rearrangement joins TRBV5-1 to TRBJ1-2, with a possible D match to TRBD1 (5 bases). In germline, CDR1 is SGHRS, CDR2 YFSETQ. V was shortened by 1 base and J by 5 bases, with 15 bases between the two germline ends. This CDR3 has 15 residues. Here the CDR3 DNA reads TGCGCCAGCAGCTTGCACGGGAGGGGAGAGTATGGCTACACCTTC. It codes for CASSLHGRGEYGYTF.

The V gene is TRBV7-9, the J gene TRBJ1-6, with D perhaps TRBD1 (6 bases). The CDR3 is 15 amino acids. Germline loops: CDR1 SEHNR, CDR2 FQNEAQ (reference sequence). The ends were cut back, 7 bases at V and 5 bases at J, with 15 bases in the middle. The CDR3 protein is CASKEWGQDNSPLHF. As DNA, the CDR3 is TGTGCCAGCAAGGAGTGGGGGCAGGATAATTCACCCCTCCACTTT.

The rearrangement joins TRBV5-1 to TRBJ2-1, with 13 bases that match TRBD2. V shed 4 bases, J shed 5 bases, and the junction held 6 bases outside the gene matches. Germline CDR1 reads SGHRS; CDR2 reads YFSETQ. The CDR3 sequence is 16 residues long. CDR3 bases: TGCGCCAGCAGCGTGACTAGCGGGAGGCCCGACAATGAGCAGTTCTTC. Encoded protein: CASSVTSGRPDNEQFF.

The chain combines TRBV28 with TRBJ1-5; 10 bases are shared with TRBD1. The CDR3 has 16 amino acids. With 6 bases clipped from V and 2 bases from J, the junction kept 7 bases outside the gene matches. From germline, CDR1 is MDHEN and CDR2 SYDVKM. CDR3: CASSPTGGFGNQPQHF. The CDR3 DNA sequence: TGTGCCAGCAGCCCGACAGGGGGCTTCGGCAATCAGCCCCAGCATTTT.

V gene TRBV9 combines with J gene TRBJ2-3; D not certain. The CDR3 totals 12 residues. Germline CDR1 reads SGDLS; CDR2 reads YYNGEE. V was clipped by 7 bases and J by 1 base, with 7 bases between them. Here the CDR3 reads CASPRGTDTQYF. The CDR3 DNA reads TGTGCCAGCCCCCGGGGCACAGATACGCAGTATTTT.

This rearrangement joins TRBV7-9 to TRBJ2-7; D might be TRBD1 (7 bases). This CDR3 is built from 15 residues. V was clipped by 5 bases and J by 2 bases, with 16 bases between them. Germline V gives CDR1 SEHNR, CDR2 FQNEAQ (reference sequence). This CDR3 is CASSPRQGLTYEQYF. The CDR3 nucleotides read TGTGCCAGCAGCCCTCGACAGGGACTTACCTACGAGCAGTACTTC.

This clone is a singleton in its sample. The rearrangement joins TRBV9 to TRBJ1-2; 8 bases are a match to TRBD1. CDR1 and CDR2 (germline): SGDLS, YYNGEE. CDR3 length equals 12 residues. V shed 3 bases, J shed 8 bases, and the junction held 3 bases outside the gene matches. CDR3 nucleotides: TGTGCCAGCAGCGACGGGGACAGGGGCTACACCTTC. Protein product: CASSDGDRGYTF.

CDR3 nucleotide sequence: TGTGCCAGCAGCGTAGCCGACGGGACAGGGGTTTTGACCCAGTACTTC. Encoded protein: CASSVADGTGVLTQYF. The rearrangement uses TRBV9 and TRBJ2-5, with 10 bases matching TRBD1. V was clipped by 0 bases and J by 7 bases; unmatched bases: 9. CDR1 and CDR2 (germline): SGDLS, YYNGEE. The CDR3 extends over 16 amino acids.

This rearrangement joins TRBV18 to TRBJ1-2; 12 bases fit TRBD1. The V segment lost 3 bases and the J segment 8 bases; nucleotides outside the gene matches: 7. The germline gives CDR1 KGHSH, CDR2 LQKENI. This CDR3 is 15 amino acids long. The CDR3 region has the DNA TGTGCCAGCTCACCGGCCGGGACAGGGGGCTTCGGCTACACCTTC. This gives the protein CASSPAGTGGFGYTF.

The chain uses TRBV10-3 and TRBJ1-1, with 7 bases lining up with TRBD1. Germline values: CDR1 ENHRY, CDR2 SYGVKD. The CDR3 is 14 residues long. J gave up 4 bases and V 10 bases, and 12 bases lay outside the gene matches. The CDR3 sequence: CATGFDQGGTEAFF. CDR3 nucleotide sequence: TGTGCCACTGGCTTCGACCAGGGGGGCACTGAAGCTTTCTTT.

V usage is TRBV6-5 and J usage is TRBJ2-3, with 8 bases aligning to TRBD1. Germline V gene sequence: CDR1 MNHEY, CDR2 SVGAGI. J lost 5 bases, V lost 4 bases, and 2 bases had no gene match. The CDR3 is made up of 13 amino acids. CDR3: CASSWDRRDTQYF. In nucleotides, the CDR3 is TGTGCCAGCAGTTGGGACAGGAGAGATACGCAGTATTTT.

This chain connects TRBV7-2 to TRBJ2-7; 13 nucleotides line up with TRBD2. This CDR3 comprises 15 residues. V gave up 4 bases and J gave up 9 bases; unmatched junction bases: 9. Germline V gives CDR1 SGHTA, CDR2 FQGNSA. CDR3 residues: CASSSYGTSGTVQYF. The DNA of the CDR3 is TGTGCCAGCAGCTCGTACGGGACTAGCGGGACAGTGCAGTACTTC.

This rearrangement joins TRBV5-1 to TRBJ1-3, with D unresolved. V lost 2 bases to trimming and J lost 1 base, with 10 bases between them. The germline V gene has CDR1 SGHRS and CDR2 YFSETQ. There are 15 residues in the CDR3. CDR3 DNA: TGCGCCAGCAGCTTATATGGAGTTTCTGGAAACACCATATATTTT. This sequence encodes CASSLYGVSGNTIYF.